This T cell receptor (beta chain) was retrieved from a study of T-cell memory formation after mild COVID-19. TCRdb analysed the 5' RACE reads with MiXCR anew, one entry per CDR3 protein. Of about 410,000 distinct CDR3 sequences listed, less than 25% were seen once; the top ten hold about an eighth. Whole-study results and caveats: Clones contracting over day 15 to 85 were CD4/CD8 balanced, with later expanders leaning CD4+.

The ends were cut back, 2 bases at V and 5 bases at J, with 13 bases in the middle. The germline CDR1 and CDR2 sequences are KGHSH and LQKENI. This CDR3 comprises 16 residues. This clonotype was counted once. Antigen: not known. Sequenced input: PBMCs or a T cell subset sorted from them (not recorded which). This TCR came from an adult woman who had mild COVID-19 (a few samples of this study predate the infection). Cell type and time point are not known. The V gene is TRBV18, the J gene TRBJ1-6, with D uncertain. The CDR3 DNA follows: TGTGCCAGCTCACCAAAAAGGCCCGGTGATAATTCACCCCTCCACTTT. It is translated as CASSPKRPGDNSPLHF.